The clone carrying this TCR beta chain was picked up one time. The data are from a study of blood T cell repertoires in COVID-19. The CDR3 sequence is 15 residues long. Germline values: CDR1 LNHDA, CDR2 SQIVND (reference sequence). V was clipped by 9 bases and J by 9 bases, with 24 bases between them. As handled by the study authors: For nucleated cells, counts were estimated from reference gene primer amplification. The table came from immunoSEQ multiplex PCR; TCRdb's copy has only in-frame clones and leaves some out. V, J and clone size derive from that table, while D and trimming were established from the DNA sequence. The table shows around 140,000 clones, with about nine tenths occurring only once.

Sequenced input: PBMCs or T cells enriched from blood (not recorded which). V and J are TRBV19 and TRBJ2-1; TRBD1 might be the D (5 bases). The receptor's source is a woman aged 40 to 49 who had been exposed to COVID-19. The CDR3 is CASTSAATKGLEQFF. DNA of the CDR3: TGTGCCAGCACGAGTGCCGCGACCAAGGGGCTTGAGCAGTTCTTC.